A single sample gave rise to the 18 T cell receptor beta chains below, sequenced in a study of blood T cell repertoires in COVID-19. The table came from immunoSEQ multiplex PCR; TCRdb's copy has only in-frame clones and leaves some out. The table shows about 210,000 clones, with about nine tenths occurring only once. Sequencing was performed on peripheral blood. The receptors were gathered from a woman aged 40 to 50 with acute or convalescent COVID-19.

V usage is TRBV27 and J usage is TRBJ1-1; no clear D. V lost 6 bases, J lost 6 bases, and 14 bases lay in between. Germline lookup yields CDR1 MNHEY and CDR2 SMNVEV (reference sequence). The CDR3 sequence is 13 residues long. The CDR3 here is CASSLGGPSEAFF. The DNA of the CDR3 is TGTGCCAGCAGCCTGGGAGGGCCTTCTGAAGCTTTCTTT.

V gene TRBV30 combines with J gene TRBJ1-2, with D uncertain. The CDR3 has 13 residues. Germline lookup yields CDR1 GTSNPN and CDR2 SVGIG (reference sequence). V was trimmed by 0 bases and J by 8 bases, leaving 13 bases between them. Written as DNA, the CDR3 is TGTGCCTGGAGTGTAAAGGGCGGGAAGGGCTACACCTTC. Its protein product is CAWSVKGGKGYTF.

V usage is TRBV4-2 and J usage is TRBJ1-1, with 7 bases lining up with TRBD1. Germline loops: CDR1 LGHNA, CDR2 YNFKEQ. The CDR3 is 17 amino acids. Trimming took 1 base from V and 2 from J; bases not matched to a gene: 10. The CDR3 is CASSQGAGGEDNTEAFF. As DNA, the CDR3 is TGTGCCAGCAGCCAAGGGGCAGGGGGTGAAGACAACACTGAAGCTTTCTTT.

Here the CDR3 DNA reads TGCGCCAGCACCGGACGGGACTCATTACGCAATCAGCCCCAGCATTTT. Protein: CASTGRDSLRNQPQHF. The rearrangement links TRBV10-2 to TRBJ1-5, with D perhaps matching TRBD1 (5 bases). Trimming cost V 7 bases and J 2 bases, with 18 bases left between them. There are 16 residues in the CDR3. Germline-derived CDR1 and CDR2 are WSHSY and SAAADI.

The rearrangement uses TRBV21-1 and TRBJ2-3; TRBD1, the D gene given by the table, was not confirmed from the DNA. TRBV21-1 corresponds to a pseudogene. The CDR3 loop spans 18 amino acids. CDR3 sequence: CASSNDRGPNASTDTQYF. The CDR3 DNA is TGTGCCAGCAGTAATGACAGGGGTCCCAACGCTAGCACAGATACGCAGTATTTT.

This clone was observed a handful of times. The CDR3 spells CRFPVPCDRGSSQPQHF. CDR3 bases: TGCAGATTTCCTGTCCCCTGCGACAGGGGAAGTAGTCAGCCCCAGCATTTT. V usage is TRBV29-1 and J usage is TRBJ1-5; 8 bases align to TRBD1. CDR3 length equals 17 residues. From germline, CDR1 is SQVTM and CDR2 ANQGSEA.

The rearrangement links TRBV7-2 to TRBJ2-3, with 10 bases fitting TRBD2. The trim removed 1 base at V and 6 bases at J, leaving 7 bases unmatched. The CDR3 is 16 amino acids. Germline-derived CDR1 and CDR2 are SGHTA and FQGNSA. This CDR3 is CASSLGVAGGLDTQYF. The CDR3 DNA is TGTGCCAGCAGCTTAGGGGTAGCGGGGGGTTTGGATACGCAGTATTTT.

The chain uses TRBV5-1 and TRBJ2-1; TRBD1 aligns across 8 bases. This CDR3 is built from 14 residues. Germline lookup yields CDR1 SGHRS and CDR2 YFSETQ. The J segment lost 6 bases and the V segment lost 4 bases, leaving 6 bases of the junction unmatched. CDR3 loop: CASSQQGAGNEQFF. The DNA of the CDR3 is TGCGCCAGCAGCCAGCAGGGGGCTGGCAATGAGCAGTTCTTC.

The chain employs TRBV4-1 and TRBJ1-2; the match to TRBD1 covers 7 bases. This CDR3 has 14 residues. Germline V CDR1 and CDR2: MGHRA, YSYEKL. V trimming: 4 bases; J trimming: 7 bases; junction bases outside the gene matches: 9. The CDR3 reads CASSRTRGLGGYTF. The DNA of the CDR3 is TGCGCCAGCAGCCGTACAAGGGGGCTGGGTGGCTACACCTTC.

The chain is built from TRBV5-6 and TRBJ2-5, with D uncertain. CDR1 is SGHDT and CDR2 is YYEEEE in the germline V gene. The V and J ends lost 0 bases and 4 bases respectively, with 16 bases between them. The CDR3 spans 16 residues. CDR3 in amino acids: CASSLERSPALETQYF. In nucleotides, the CDR3 is TGTGCCAGCAGCTTGGAAAGGAGCCCGGCCTTAGAGACCCAGTACTTC.

The rearrangement links TRBV4-2 to TRBJ1-4, with a possible D match to TRBD1 (5 bases). With 1 base removed from V and 0 bases from J, the gap between germline ends came to 12 bases. This CDR3 comprises 17 residues. CDR1 LGHNA and CDR2 YNFKEQ come from the germline V gene. The CDR3 nucleotides read TGTGCCAGCAGCCAAGGGGCCAGGGTCGCAACTAATGAAAAACTGTTTTTT. This translates into CASSQGARVATNEKLFF.

The chain combines TRBV27 with TRBJ1-5; 7 bases are shared with TRBD1. The length of the CDR3 is 19 residues. Germline V gives CDR1 MNHEY, CDR2 SMNVEV (reference sequence). Trimming at V came to 5 bases and at J to 5 bases, leaving 21 bases not matched to a gene. This chain's CDR3 is CASSGTAGRRVNLYQPQHF. The DNA for the CDR3 is TGTGCCAGCAGTGGGACAGCCGGGCGTAGGGTAAATTTATATCAGCCCCAGCATTTT.

V is TRBV27 and J is TRBJ1-1; the match to TRBD1 covers 8 bases. The CDR3 sequence is 13 residues long. V shed 3 bases and J 10 bases; nucleotides not matched to a gene: 7. The V gene's germline CDR1 is MNHEY and CDR2 SMNVEV (reference sequence). CDR3 amino acids: CASSFASTGGAFF. The CDR3 nucleotides read TGTGCCAGCAGTTTCGCCAGCACAGGGGGAGCTTTCTTT.

This chain links TRBV19 with TRBJ1-5; TRBD1 aligns across 7 bases. The CDR3 sequence is 12 residues long. V lost 7 bases and J lost 7; bases outside the gene matches: 4. From germline, CDR1 is LNHDA and CDR2 SQIVND (reference sequence). CDR3 sequence reads: CASKRGGQPQHF. The DNA of the CDR3 is TGTGCCAGTAAAAGAGGGGGCCAGCCCCAGCATTTT.

The chain is built from TRBV4-2 and TRBJ1-6; 9 positions agree with TRBD1. V shed 4 bases, J shed 10 bases, and the junction held 8 bases outside the gene matches. This CDR3 region has 15 residues. The germline CDR1 and CDR2 sequences are LGHNA and YNFKEQ. The DNA of the CDR3 is TGTGCCAGCAGCCCACGACAGGGGGTGGTATCACCCCTCCACTTT. This encodes CASSPRQGVVSPLHF.

J is TRBJ1-6 and V is TRBV3-1 (or the pseudogene TRBV3-2), with D possibly TRBD1 on 5 matching bases. Trimming shortened V by 2 bases and J by 8 bases, and 10 bases separated the two germline ends. The CDR3 has 14 residues. Germline-derived CDR1 and CDR2 are LGHDT and YNNKEL (reference sequence). CDR3 residues: CASSQRGTDSPLHF. In DNA, the CDR3 is TGTGCCAGCAGCCAACGGGGGACGGATTCACCCCTCCACTTT.

This chain connects TRBV2 to TRBJ1-1; D uncertain. V was trimmed by 3 bases and J by 2 bases, leaving 10 bases between them. Germline lookup yields CDR1 SNHLY and CDR2 FYNNEI. This CDR3 comprises 14 residues. In DNA, the CDR3 is TGTGCCAGCAGTGACAGAGGAAGAAACACTGAAGCTTTCTTT. It codes for CASSDRGRNTEAFF.

V is TRBV25-1 and J is TRBJ1-5, with 8 nucleotides matching TRBD1. The V and J ends lost 1 base and 5 bases, in that order; junction bases with no gene match: 13. This CDR3 is 18 amino acids long. Germline V lookup: CDR1 MGHDK, CDR2 SYGVNS. CDR3 in amino acids: CASSECQDREWADQPQHF. As DNA, the CDR3 is TGTGCCAGCAGTGAATGCCAGGACAGGGAATGGGCGGATCAGCCCCAGCATTTT.